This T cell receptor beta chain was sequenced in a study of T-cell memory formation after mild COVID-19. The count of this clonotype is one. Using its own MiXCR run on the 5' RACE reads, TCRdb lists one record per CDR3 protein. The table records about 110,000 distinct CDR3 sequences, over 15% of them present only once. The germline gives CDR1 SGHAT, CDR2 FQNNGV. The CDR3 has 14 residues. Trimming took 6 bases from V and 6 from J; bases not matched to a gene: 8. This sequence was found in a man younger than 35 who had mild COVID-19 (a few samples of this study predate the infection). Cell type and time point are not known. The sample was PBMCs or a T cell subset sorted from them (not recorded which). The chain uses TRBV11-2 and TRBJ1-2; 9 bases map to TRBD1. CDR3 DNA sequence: TGTGCCAGCAGACCCCCACAGGGGGCGGATGGCTACACCTTC. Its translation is CASRPPQGADGYTF.